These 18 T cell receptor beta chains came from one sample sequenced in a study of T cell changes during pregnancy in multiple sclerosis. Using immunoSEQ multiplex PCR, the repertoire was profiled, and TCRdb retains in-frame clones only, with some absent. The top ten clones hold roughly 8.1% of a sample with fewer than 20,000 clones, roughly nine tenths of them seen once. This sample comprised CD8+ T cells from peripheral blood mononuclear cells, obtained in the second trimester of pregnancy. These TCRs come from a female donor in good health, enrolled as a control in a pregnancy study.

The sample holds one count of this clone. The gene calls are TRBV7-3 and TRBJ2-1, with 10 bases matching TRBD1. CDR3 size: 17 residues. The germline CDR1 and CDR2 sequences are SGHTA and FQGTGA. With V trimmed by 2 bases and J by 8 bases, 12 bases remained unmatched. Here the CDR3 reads CASSLGIGDRGRDEQFF. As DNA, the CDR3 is TGTGCCAGCAGCTTAGGGATCGGGGACAGGGGTAGGGATGAGCAGTTCTTC.

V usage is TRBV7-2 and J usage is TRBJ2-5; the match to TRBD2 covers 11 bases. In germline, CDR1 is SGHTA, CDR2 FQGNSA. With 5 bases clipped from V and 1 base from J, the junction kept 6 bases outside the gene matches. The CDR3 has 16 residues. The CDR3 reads CASSTWTSGPQETQYF. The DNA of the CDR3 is TGTGCCAGCAGCACCTGGACTAGCGGGCCCCAAGAGACCCAGTACTTC.

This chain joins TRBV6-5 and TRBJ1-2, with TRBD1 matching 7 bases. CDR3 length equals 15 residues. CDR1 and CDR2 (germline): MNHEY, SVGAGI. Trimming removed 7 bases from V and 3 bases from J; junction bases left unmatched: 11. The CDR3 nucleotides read TGTGCCAGCACTAAAGGGGGACAGCCCTACTATGGCTACACCTTC. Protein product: CASTKGGQPYYGYTF.

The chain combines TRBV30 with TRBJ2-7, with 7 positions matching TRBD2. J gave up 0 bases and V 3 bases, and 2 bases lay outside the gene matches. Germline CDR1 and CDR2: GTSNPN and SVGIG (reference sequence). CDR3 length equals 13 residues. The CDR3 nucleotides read TGTGCCTGGAGCGGGGGGAGCTCCTACGAGCAGTACTTC. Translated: CAWSGGSSYEQYF.

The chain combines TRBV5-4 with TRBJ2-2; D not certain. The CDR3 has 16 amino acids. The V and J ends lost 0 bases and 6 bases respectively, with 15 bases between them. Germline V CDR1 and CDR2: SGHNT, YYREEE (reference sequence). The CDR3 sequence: CASSLGPEVVAGELFF. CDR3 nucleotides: TGTGCCAGCAGCTTGGGACCAGAGGTCGTGGCCGGGGAGCTGTTTTTT.

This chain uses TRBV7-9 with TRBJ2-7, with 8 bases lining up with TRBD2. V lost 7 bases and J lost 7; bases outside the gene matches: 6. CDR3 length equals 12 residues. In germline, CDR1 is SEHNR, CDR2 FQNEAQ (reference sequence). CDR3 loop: CASKAGDVEQYF. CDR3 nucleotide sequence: TGTGCCAGCAAAGCGGGAGATGTAGAGCAGTACTTC.

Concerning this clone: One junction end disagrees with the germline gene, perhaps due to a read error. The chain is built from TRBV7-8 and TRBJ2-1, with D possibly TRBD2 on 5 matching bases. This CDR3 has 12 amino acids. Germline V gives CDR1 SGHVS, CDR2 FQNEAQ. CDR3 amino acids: CASSFGDPSPIF. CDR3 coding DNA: TGTGCCAGCAGCTTCGGGGATCCCTCTCCCATCTTC.

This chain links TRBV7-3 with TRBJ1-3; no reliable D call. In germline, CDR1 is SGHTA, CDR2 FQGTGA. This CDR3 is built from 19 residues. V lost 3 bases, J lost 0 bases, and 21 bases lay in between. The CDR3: CASSFRLWYYSGSGNTIYF. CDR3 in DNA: TGTGCCAGCAGCTTTCGGCTCTGGTACTACTCCGGCTCTGGAAACACCATATATTTT.

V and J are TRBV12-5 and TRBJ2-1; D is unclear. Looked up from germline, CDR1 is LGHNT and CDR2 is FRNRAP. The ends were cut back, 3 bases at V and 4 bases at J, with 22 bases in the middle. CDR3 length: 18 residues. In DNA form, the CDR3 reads TGTGCTAGTGGTTTACAGATCGGTTATCATACTCATTACAATGAGCAGTTCTTC. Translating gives CASGLQIGYHTHYNEQFF.

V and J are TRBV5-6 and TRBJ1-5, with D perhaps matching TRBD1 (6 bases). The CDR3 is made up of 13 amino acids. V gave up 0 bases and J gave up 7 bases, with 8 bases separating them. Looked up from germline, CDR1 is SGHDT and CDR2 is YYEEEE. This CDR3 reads CASSLGRGQPQHF. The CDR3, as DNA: TGTGCCAGCAGCTTGGGCAGGGGACAGCCCCAGCATTTT.

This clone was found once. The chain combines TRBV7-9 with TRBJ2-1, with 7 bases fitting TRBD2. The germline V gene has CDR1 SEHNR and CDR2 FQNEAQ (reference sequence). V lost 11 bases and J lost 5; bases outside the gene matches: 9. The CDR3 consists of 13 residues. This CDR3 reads CARGDSGDNEQFF. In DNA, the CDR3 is TGTGCCCGGGGGGATAGCGGAGACAATGAGCAGTTCTTC.

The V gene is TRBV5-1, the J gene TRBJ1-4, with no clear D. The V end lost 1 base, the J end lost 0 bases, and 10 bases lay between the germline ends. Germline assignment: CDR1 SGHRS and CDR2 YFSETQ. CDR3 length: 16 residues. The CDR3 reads CASSLMITATNEKLFF. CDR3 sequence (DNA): TGCGCCAGCAGCTTGATGATAACTGCAACTAATGAAAAACTGTTTTTT.

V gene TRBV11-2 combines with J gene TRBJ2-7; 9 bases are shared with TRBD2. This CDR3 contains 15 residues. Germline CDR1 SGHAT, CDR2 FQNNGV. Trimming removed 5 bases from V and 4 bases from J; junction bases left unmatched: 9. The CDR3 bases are TGTGCCAGCAGCCCCCCGGGCGGGAGGGATTACGAGCAGTACTTC. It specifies CASSPPGGRDYEQYF.

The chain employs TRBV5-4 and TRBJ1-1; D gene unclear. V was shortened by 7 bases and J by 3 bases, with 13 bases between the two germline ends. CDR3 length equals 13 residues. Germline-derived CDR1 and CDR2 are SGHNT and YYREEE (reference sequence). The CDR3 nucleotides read TGTGCCAGCTTTCGAACATCCGACACTGAAGCTTTCTTT. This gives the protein CASFRTSDTEAFF. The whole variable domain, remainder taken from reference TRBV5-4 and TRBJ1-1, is ETGVTQSPTHLIKTRGQQVTLRCSSQSGHNTVSWYQQALGQGPQFIFQYYREEENGRGNFPPRFSGLQFPNYSSELNVNALELDDSALYLCASFRTSDTEAFFGQGTRLTVV.

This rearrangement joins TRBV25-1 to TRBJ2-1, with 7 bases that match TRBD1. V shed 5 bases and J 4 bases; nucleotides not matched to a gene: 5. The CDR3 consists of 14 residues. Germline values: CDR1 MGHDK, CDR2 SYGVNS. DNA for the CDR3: TGTGCCAGCAGTTCAGGACAGGTTTACAATGAGCAGTTCTTC. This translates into CASSSGQVYNEQFF. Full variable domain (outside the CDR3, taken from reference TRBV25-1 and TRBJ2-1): EADIYQTPRYLVIGTGKKITLECSQTMGHDKMYWYQQDPGMELHLIHYSYGVNSTEKGDLSSESTVSRIRTEHFPLTLESARPSHTSQYLCASSSGQVYNEQFFGPGTRLTVL.

In DNA form, the CDR3 reads TGTGCCAGCAGCTCAGACAGTTCACCCCTCCACTTT. It is translated as CASSSDSSPLHF. The chain couples TRBV5-6 to TRBJ1-6; TRBD1 is a possible D gene (5 bases). Per germline, CDR1 SGHDT and CDR2 YYEEEE. The ends were cut back, 3 bases at V and 9 bases at J, with 7 bases in the middle. There are 12 residues in the CDR3.

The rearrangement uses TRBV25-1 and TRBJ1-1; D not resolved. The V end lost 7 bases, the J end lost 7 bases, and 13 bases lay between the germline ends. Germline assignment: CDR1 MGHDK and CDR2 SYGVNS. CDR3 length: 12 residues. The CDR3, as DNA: TGTGCCAGCAATACGGCCCTAGATGAAGCTTTCTTT. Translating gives CASNTALDEAFF.

CDR3: CASSAYMGRVREGSSYNEQFF. In nucleotides, the CDR3 is TGTGCCAGCAGCGCCTACATGGGCAGGGTGCGGGAGGGAAGCTCCTACAATGAGCAGTTCTTC. The chain uses TRBV7-6 and TRBJ2-1; 9 nucleotides agree with TRBD2. V trimming: 5 bases; J trimming: 0 bases; junction bases outside the gene matches: 20. Germline V gene data show CDR1 as SGHVS and CDR2 as FNYEAQ. The CDR3 loop spans 21 amino acids.